This TCR beta chain was identified in a study of CD8 T cells in ankylosing spondylitis. Broader study findings: A TCR beta motif made of several highly homologous variants seemed typical of ankylosing spondylitis blood. Disease-associated clones were reportedly significantly overrepresented in matched ankylosing spondylitis synovial fluid. The authors found the disease-linked clones to be CD8+ and relatively rare in peripheral blood.

This clonotype has a handful of counts. What it recognizes is unknown. One entry per CDR3 protein, called by TCRdb with MiXCR from the 5' RACE reads. In the table there are 750,000 to 850,000 distinct CDR3 sequences, about 11% of which are singletons. The CDR3 extends over 16 amino acids. Trimming removed 4 bases from V and 5 bases from J, with 22 bases in between. Germline-derived CDR1 and CDR2 are SGHDT and YYEEEE. Sequenced input: blood, either unsorted or a sorted T cell fraction (not recorded which). The rearrangement links TRBV5-6 to TRBJ2-7; D may be TRBD1 (6 bases). This clonotype originated in a male donor with ankylosing spondylitis. Here the CDR3 reads CASSPIRDNYKDEQYF. Here the CDR3 DNA reads TGTGCCAGCAGCCCAATCCGGGACAACTACAAGGACGAGCAGTACTTC.